These 18 T cell receptor beta chains were all obtained from the same sample, sequenced in a study of T-cell memory formation after mild COVID-19 (dated by TCRdb to about 2021). The library was produced with 5' RACE. The listed sequencing device is Illumina NovaSeq 6000. The public reads were reprocessed in TCRdb via fastp at Q25 and MiXCR, keeping in-frame beta chains. Each entry merges the rows of one CDR3 protein and shows their most common DNA and genes. This sample has 190,000 or so distinct CDR3 sequences in its table, and 27% of those were observed once. More than 9.5% of the sample lies in the top ten. Sequenced sample: PBMCs or a T cell subset sorted from them (not recorded which). Receptors originate from an adult woman who had mild COVID-19 (a few samples of this study predate the infection). The sample titles of this study are shuffled in the database, so cell type and time point are left out; the donor was told from shared clones.

V is TRBV11-2 and J is TRBJ2-3; maybe TRBD1 (6 bases). The CDR3 is 15 residues long. The V and J ends lost 5 bases and 2 bases respectively, with 14 bases between them. Germline lookup yields CDR1 SGHAT and CDR2 FQNNGV. The CDR3 sequence: CASSQHLGATDTQYF. DNA for the CDR3: TGTGCCAGCAGCCAGCATTTGGGGGCCACAGATACGCAGTATTTT.

The chain is built from TRBV4-1 and TRBJ1-1; perhaps TRBD1 as D (5 bases). Trimming removed 0 bases from V and 10 bases from J, with 15 bases in between. CDR3 length: 14 amino acids. The germline V gene has CDR1 MGHRA and CDR2 YSYEKL. In DNA, the CDR3 is TGCGCCAGCAGCCAAGATTGGGACCCTAGGGGAGCTTTCTTT. Protein product: CASSQDWDPRGAFF.

The chain links TRBV6-5 to TRBJ1-2; 7 nucleotides match TRBD1. After removal of 5 bases from V and 2 bases from J, the junction contained 5 bases not matched to a gene. This CDR3 is 14 amino acids long. Per the germline V gene, CDR1 is MNHEY and CDR2 is SVGAGI. The CDR3 DNA reads as TGTGCCAGCAGTAACCCGGGACAGAACTATGGCTACACCTTC. Encoded protein: CASSNPGQNYGYTF.

This clonotype has more than one count but fewer than ten. The chain is built from TRBV2 and TRBJ1-1, with 7 bases identical to TRBD1. In germline, CDR1 is SNHLY, CDR2 FYNNEI. Losses at the gene ends were 10 bases for V and 0 bases for J; bases not matched to a gene: 5. The CDR3 has 13 amino acids. In DNA form, the CDR3 reads TGTGCCACCATGGACAGGCTGAACACTGAAGCTTTCTTT. Its translation is CATMDRLNTEAFF. Drawing the rest from reference TRBV2 and TRBJ1-1, the complete variable domain is EPEVTQTPSHQVTQMGQEVILRCVPISNHLYFYWYRQILGQKVEFLVSFYNNEISEKSEIFDDQFSVERPDGSNFTLKIRSTKLEDSAMYFCATMDRLNTEAFFGQGTRLTVV.

There are a few counts of this clonotype. V is TRBV12-3 or TRBV12-4 and J is TRBJ2-3; 9 positions match TRBD1. CDR3 length: 15 residues. Losses at the gene ends were 5 bases for V and 2 bases for J; bases not matched to a gene: 5. CDR3 in amino acids: CASSPGQGYTDTQYF. The CDR3 region has the DNA TGTGCCAGCAGTCCGGGACAGGGTTACACAGATACGCAGTATTTT.

This clonotype was seen only a few times. V and J are TRBV7-3 and TRBJ2-1, with TRBD2 matching 7 bases. Germline V gene lookup returns CDR1 SGHTA and CDR2 FQGTGA. Trimming cost V 5 bases and J 6 bases; bases outside gene matches: 4. This CDR3 region has 13 residues. The CDR3 reads CASSPGTTNEQFF. Written as DNA, the CDR3 is TGTGCCAGCAGCCCCGGGACTACCAATGAGCAGTTCTTC.

The chain employs TRBV30 and TRBJ2-1, with D possibly being TRBD1 or TRBD2 (5 bases each). Between the trimmed V and J ends, which lost 4 bases and 9 bases, there was a span of 16 bases. Germline V gene data show CDR1 as GTSNPN and CDR2 as SVGIG (reference sequence). There are 13 residues in the CDR3. The CDR3 sequence is CAWTGTQTGEQFF. The CDR3 nucleotides are TGTGCCTGGACAGGGACCCAGACGGGTGAGCAGTTCTTC.

In DNA, the CDR3 is TGTGCCAGCAGCGCGGACAGGGACCGCGAGACCCAGTACTTC. Amino acid sequence: CASSADRDRETQYF. The genes are TRBV7-9 and TRBJ2-5; 8 nucleotides match TRBD1. V gave up 5 bases and J gave up 5 bases; unmatched junction bases: 7. This CDR3 has 14 residues. Germline V gene data show CDR1 as SEHNR and CDR2 as FQNEAQ (reference sequence).

The sample holds a few counts of this clonotype. V gene TRBV20-1 combines with J gene TRBJ1-5; D gene unclear. Between the trimmed V and J ends, which lost 2 bases and 4 bases, there was a span of 12 bases. The CDR3 consists of 14 residues. Germline-derived CDR1 and CDR2 are DFQATT and SNEGSKA (reference sequence). Here the CDR3 reads CSARTFGTNQPQHF. In DNA form, the CDR3 reads TGCAGTGCTAGAACATTCGGAACAAATCAGCCCCAGCATTTT.

The chain employs TRBV20-1 and TRBJ2-7, with D unresolved. Germline V gives CDR1 DFQATT, CDR2 SNEGSKA (reference sequence). The CDR3 runs 14 residues. V lost 3 bases and J 5 bases, leaving 17 bases between the germline ends. CDR3 in amino acids: CSASNRRALHEQYF. The CDR3 region has the DNA TGCAGTGCTAGTAATAGACGAGCCCTACACGAGCAGTACTTC.

This clonotype appeared a few times. V is TRBV7-2 and J is TRBJ2-7; 7 nucleotides line up with TRBD2. V trimming: 5 bases; J trimming: 9 bases; junction bases outside the gene matches: 10. Germline V gene sequence: CDR1 SGHTA, CDR2 FQGNSA. The CDR3 loop spans 13 amino acids. DNA of the CDR3: TGTGCCAGCAGCCTGGCTCCGGGGGAGGGGCAGTACTTC. Translating it yields CASSLAPGEGQYF.

The chain carries TRBV6-5 and TRBJ1-1; unclear D gene. V was cut by 6 bases and J by 4 bases, with 9 bases left in between. Germline V gene data show CDR1 as MNHEY and CDR2 as SVGAGI. The CDR3 length is 12 residues. In DNA form, the CDR3 reads TGTGCCAGCAGGGTGGGCCTCACTGAAGCTTTCTTT. It encodes CASRVGLTEAFF.

This clonotype was recorded a few times. CDR3 protein: CSARPPGPGLMQYF. The CDR3 DNA sequence: TGCAGTGCTAGACCGCCTGGCCCCGGTCTGATGCAGTACTTC. The chain links TRBV20-1 to TRBJ2-7; D is ambiguous. Trimming stripped 2 bases from V and 9 bases from J, with 20 bases between. Germline V gene data show CDR1 as DFQATT and CDR2 as SNEGSKA (reference sequence). This CDR3 region has 14 residues.

This clonotype was observed a handful of times. The gene calls are TRBV14 and TRBJ2-4, with 9 bases that match TRBD1. The junction had 13 bases not matched to a gene; V was cut back by 1 base and J by 0 bases. Germline CDR1 reads SGHDN; CDR2 reads FVKESK. The CDR3 is 20 amino acids. This chain's CDR3 is CASSQGQRTGAVLAKNIQYF. The CDR3 DNA follows: TGTGCCAGCAGCCAAGGTCAGAGGACAGGGGCCGTGTTAGCCAAAAACATTCAGTACTTC.

This clonotype was observed a handful of times. J is TRBJ2-1 and V is TRBV10-3; TRBD2 matches 11 bases. CDR3 length equals 19 residues. Germline lookup yields CDR1 ENHRY and CDR2 SYGVKD. The V and J ends lost 0 bases and 10 bases, in that order; junction bases with no gene match: 17. The CDR3 loop is CAISESKLAGGFLAQEQFF. CDR3 in DNA: TGTGCCATCAGTGAGTCGAAGCTAGCGGGAGGTTTTTTGGCCCAAGAGCAGTTCTTC.

The chain has TRBV7-6 and TRBJ2-3, with 11 bases fitting TRBD2. The germline CDR1 and CDR2 sequences are SGHVS and FNYEAQ. The CDR3 covers 16 residues. The V segment lost 1 base and the J segment 2 bases; nucleotides outside the gene matches: 2. The DNA for the CDR3 is TGTGCCAGCAGCTTAGAGGGACTAGCGGACACAGATACGCAGTATTTT. Encoded protein: CASSLEGLADTDTQYF.

This clonotype was seen many times. J is TRBJ2-1 and V is TRBV3-1, with a tentative D call TRBD2 (6 bases). Trimming left V 3 bases short and J 10 bases short, with 10 bases between. Per the germline V gene, CDR1 is LGHDT and CDR2 is YNNKEL (reference sequence). The CDR3 is 12 amino acids. Written as DNA, the CDR3 is TGTGCCAGCAGCCATTGGGGGAGGGAGCAGTTCTTC. Its protein product is CASSHWGREQFF.

Here the CDR3 DNA reads TGTGCCAGCAGCACCGGGACTAGCGGAGGGCGGAGGTCGGAGACCCAGTACTTC. Its protein product is CASSTGTSGGRRSETQYF. The chain has TRBV12-3 or TRBV12-4 and TRBJ2-5, with TRBD2 matching over 11 bases. This CDR3 has 18 residues. V trimming: 6 bases; J trimming: 5 bases; junction bases outside the gene matches: 17.